This T cell receptor beta chain was recorded in a study of shared clonotypes between healthy human individuals. The data were produced by immunoSEQ multiplex PCR, yet TCRdb's version contains in-frame clones alone and is incomplete. Of around 1.1 million clones listed, roughly 80% were seen once; the top ten hold approximately 0.95%. The CDR3 has 13 amino acids. Trimming at V came to 4 bases and at J to 0 bases, leaving 2 bases not matched to a gene. Germline lookup yields CDR1 GTSNPN and CDR2 SVGIG (reference sequence). The clonotype was recovered from a man younger than 35 in good health. Some clones in this sample may be carry-over from other donors' samples. Input material: memory CD4+ T cells from PBMCs. Described subset: CD45RA-negative fraction. This sequence joins TRBV30 and TRBJ1-1, with 7 bases identical to TRBD1. CDR3 loop: CAWMGQLNTEAFF. The CDR3 DNA follows: TGTGCCTGGATGGGACAGCTGAACACTGAAGCTTTCTTT.